This entry describes one TCR beta chain. Assay: immunoSEQ multiplex PCR; the TCRdb copy retains only in-frame clones and omits some. The sample shows hundreds of thousands of clones, approximately 84% of them seen only once. V gave up 2 bases and J gave up 5 bases, with 8 bases separating them. The CDR3 runs to 13 residues. These data belong to a study of Ad26.COV2.S vaccination and SARS-CoV-2 variants. Background on the study: Doses of Ad26.COV2.S were injected into muscle once or twice, 56 days apart.

Treatment here: roughly 19 received Ad26.COV2.S at low or high dose, single or two shots; roughly five received placebo; per-sample allocation not given. Vaccine and placebo recipients were sampled on day 63 after the first injection. SARS-CoV-2 spike from the Wuhan strain was encoded by the vaccine, an Ad26 vector. The sample here was peripheral blood, taken in a trial of Ad26.COV2.S vaccine versus placebo. The chain employs TRBV23-1 and TRBJ2-3; D is unclear. TRBV23-1 counts as an open reading frame of uncertain function. The TCR originated in a person between 18 and 65 years old who received the Ad26.COV2.S COVID-19 vaccine or a placebo. CDR3 nucleotides: TGCGCCAGCAGTCAACCGATATTAGATACGCAGTATTTT. Translating gives CASSQPILDTQYF.